The source of this TCR beta chain is a study of vaccination effects on CD4 cells after COVID-19. Study information: Each well held 1.5 million to 2 million PBMC cultured with 7.5 to 10 ug/ml peptides and 9.5 to 10 IU/ml IL-2.

This clone was seen a handful of times. Its antigen is not identified. At the end of about ten days of culture, CD4+ T cells were isolated. People in the vaccine group had not been infected with SARS-CoV-2 before, and their nucleocapsid antibodies were negative. Fresh IL-2-containing medium replaced half the medium on days 3 and 7. The V gene end was trimmed by 4 bases and the J gene end by 5 bases; junction bases not matched to a gene: 9. The germline V gene encodes CDR1 SGHRS and CDR2 YFSETQ. CDR3 length equals 15 residues. Some clones are missing from TCRdb's copy, which holds only in-frame ones; the method was immunoSEQ multiplex PCR. The data contain 45,000 to 75,000 clones, 65% to 80% of them singletons.

This sequence was found in a human donor who received a COVID-19 vaccine. The rearrangement joins TRBV5-1 to TRBJ2-3; 8 bases align to TRBD2. Sequences were derived from CD4+ T cells from PBMCs cultured without peptide, sampled before COVID-19 vaccination. In DNA form, the CDR3 reads TGCGCCAGCAGCATTGTAGCGGGGAGAGGAGATACGCAGTATTTT. It encodes CASSIVAGRGDTQYF.